One and the same sample provided the 13 T cell receptor beta chains below, sequenced in a study of blood T cell repertoires in COVID-19 (dated by TCRdb to the early 2020s). The library was obtained by the immunoSEQ multiplex PCR assay. As stored in TCRdb, this immuneACCESS dataset retains in-frame rearrangements with V and J assigned. A fraction of the clones does not appear; measured against another copy, unresolved V genes explain less than half of the discrepancy, and the remainder lacks a known reason. The sample contains fewer than 250,000 clones, roughly four fifths of them found a single time. The ten largest clones take up about 4.8% of the sample. What was sequenced was peripheral blood. Every receptor here comes from a woman between 65 and 79 years old with acute or convalescent COVID-19.

This chain uses TRBV5-4 with TRBJ2-7, with TRBD1 identical over 7 bases. There are 13 residues in the CDR3. Germline trimming cut 4 bases from V and 3 bases from J; bases unmatched to any gene: 4. CDR1 is SGHNT and CDR2 is YYREEE in the germline V gene (reference sequence). The CDR3 DNA follows: TGTGCCAGCAGCGGGGACAGCCTCTACGAGCAGTACTTC. This gives the protein CASSGDSLYEQYF.

The chain employs TRBV7-2 and TRBJ2-7, with D perhaps matching TRBD2 (6 bases). This CDR3 has 15 residues. Germline CDR1 reads SGHTA; CDR2 reads FQGNSA. Trimming pared 3 bases from V and 6 bases from J, leaving 18 bases between. CDR3 in amino acids: CASSLQSVTGGEQYF. The CDR3 DNA follows: TGTGCCAGCAGCTTGCAGTCCGTGACCGGGGGCGAGCAGTACTTC. The entire variable domain, with the rest obtained from reference TRBV7-2 and TRBJ2-7, is as follows: GAGVSQSPSNKVTEKGKDVELRCDPISGHTALYWYRQSLGQGLEFLIYFQGNSAPDKSGLPSDRFSAERTGGSVSTLTIQRTQQEDSAVYLCASSLQSVTGGEQYFGPGTRLTVT.

The rearrangement uses TRBV12-3 or TRBV12-4 and TRBJ1-6, with D unclear. V dropped 3 bases and J dropped 7 bases, with 7 bases sitting between them. CDR3 length: 13 residues. The CDR3 region is CASSLIENSPLHF. The CDR3 nucleotides are TGTGCCAGCAGTTTGATCGAGAATTCACCCCTCCACTTT.

The J gene is TRBJ1-4, the V gene TRBV19, with TRBD1 matching 9 bases. The V segment lost 5 bases and the J segment 6 bases; nucleotides outside the gene matches: 7. Looked up from germline, CDR1 is LNHDA and CDR2 is SQIVND (reference sequence). The CDR3 covers 15 residues. The CDR3: CASSPGGTGYEKLFF. The DNA of the CDR3 is TGTGCCAGTAGTCCCGGTGGGACAGGGTATGAAAAACTGTTTTTT.

The rearrangement joins TRBV6-2 or TRBV6-3 to TRBJ2-3; D is undetermined. Looked up from germline, CDR1 is MNHEY and CDR2 is SVGEGT. The V end was cut by 5 bases, the J end by 6 bases, with 15 bases between. The CDR3 extends over 14 amino acids. The DNA for the CDR3 is TGTGCCAGCAGTAACGGCCCAACAGAGGATACGCAGTATTTT. It codes for CASSNGPTEDTQYF.

V gene TRBV10-3 combines with J gene TRBJ1-1; no definite D call. Germline V gene data show CDR1 as ENHRY and CDR2 as SYGVKD. V was trimmed by 8 bases and J by 2 bases, leaving 9 bases between them. The CDR3 totals 12 residues. The CDR3 sequence: CAIGDPNTEAFF. As DNA, the CDR3 is TGTGCCATCGGAGACCCCAACACTGAAGCTTTCTTT.

V gene TRBV4-1 combines with J gene TRBJ2-1; TRBD2 matches 8 bases. In germline, CDR1 is MGHRA, CDR2 YSYEKL. The CDR3 contains 15 residues. V shed 0 bases, J shed 9 bases, and the junction held 7 bases outside the gene matches. CDR3 protein: CASSQDLASGSEQFF. As DNA, the CDR3 is TGCGCCAGCAGCCAAGATCTCGCCAGCGGGAGTGAGCAGTTCTTC.

This CDR3 reads CASSLETGTQHF. CDR3 nucleotide sequence: TGTGCCAGCAGCTTAGAGACAGGGACCCAGCATTTT. The chain carries TRBV7-2 and TRBJ1-5, with 7 positions matching TRBD1. CDR1 and CDR2 (germline): SGHTA, FQGNSA. The V and J ends lost 1 base and 11 bases, in that order; junction bases with no gene match: 2. CDR3 length equals 12 residues.

This clone appeared once. Here the CDR3 DNA reads TGTGCCAGCAGCTTGTCTCGGGGGGCCACTAACTATGGCTACACCTTC. This codes for CASSLSRGATNYGYTF. J is TRBJ1-2 and V is TRBV5-4, with D maybe TRBD1 (6 bases). With 1 base removed from V and 0 bases from J, the gap between germline ends came to 13 bases. This CDR3 has 16 residues. Germline CDR1 and CDR2: SGHNT and YYREEE (reference sequence).

This clone appeared once. The chain joins TRBV5-4 to TRBJ1-2; D is perhaps TRBD1 (5 bases). The V end lost 3 bases, the J end lost 4 bases, and 16 bases lay between the germline ends. The CDR3 is 15 residues long. CDR1 and CDR2 from the germline V gene are SGHNT and YYREEE (reference sequence). The CDR3, as DNA: TGTGCCAGCAGCTCCGGTAGGGGTTCGGCCTATGGCTACACCTTC. Encoded protein: CASSSGRGSAYGYTF. Variable domain in full (rest from reference TRBV5-4 and TRBJ1-2): ETGVTQSPTHLIKTRGQQVTLRCSSQSGHNTVSWYQQALGQGPQFIFQYYREEENGRGNFPPRFSGLQFPNYSSELNVNALELDDSALYLCASSSGRGSAYGYTFGSGTRLTVV.

The chain recombines TRBV19 with TRBJ1-4; D perhaps matches TRBD1 (5 bases). Trimming shortened V by 4 bases and J by 7 bases, and 13 bases separated the two germline ends. This CDR3 has 14 residues. Germline CDR1 LNHDA, CDR2 SQIVND (reference sequence). In DNA form, the CDR3 reads TGTGCCAGTAGTAGCGGGGCGACTGCTGAAAAACTGTTTTTT. Translation gives CASSSGATAEKLFF.

This clone is a singleton in its sample. This chain connects TRBV27 to TRBJ2-3, with D possibly TRBD1 on 6 matching bases. Trimming removed 2 bases from V and 1 base from J, with 13 bases in between. Germline values: CDR1 MNHEY, CDR2 SMNVEV (reference sequence). The CDR3 totals 16 residues. CDR3 sequence (DNA): TGTGCCAGCAGTTTAATACCGACAGGAGGCACAGATACGCAGTATTTT. It specifies CASSLIPTGGTDTQYF.

This clone has a single count. The chain recombines TRBV5-5 with TRBJ2-2; 9 nucleotides align to TRBD1. Per germline, CDR1 SGHKS and CDR2 YYEKEE (reference sequence). This CDR3 has 18 amino acids. The V and J ends lost 0 bases and 5 bases, in that order; junction bases with no gene match: 11. CDR3 coding DNA: TGTGCCAGCAGCTTGGGCCCCACCGGACAGGGGCAGACCGGGGAGCTGTTTTTT. Amino acid sequence: CASSLGPTGQGQTGELFF. The full variable domain, in which reference TRBV5-5 and TRBJ2-2 provide the parts outside the CDR3, is DAGVTQSPTHLIKTRGQQVTLRCSPISGHKSVSWYQQVLGQGPQFIFQYYEKEERGRGNFPDRFSARQFPNYSSELNVNALLLGDSALYLCASSLGPTGQGQTGELFFGEGSRLTVL.